These 26 T cell receptor beta chains were all obtained from the same sample, sequenced in a study of shared clonotypes between healthy human individuals. The method was immunoSEQ multiplex PCR; TCRdb's version includes in-frame clones alone and lacks a portion of them. The table has 2,100,000 or so clones, almost 96% seen once; the top ten hold about 0.13%. Material for sequencing was naive CD4+ T cells sorted from blood. Subset here: CD45RA+ positively selected. The source is a young man in good health.

A word on this clone: Other DNA sequences from this sample encode an identical CDR3 as well. The chain has TRBV6-1 and TRBJ1-1, with 7 bases matching TRBD1. CDR3 size: 13 residues. Germline CDR1 is MNHNS and CDR2 is SASEGT. Trimming at V came to 8 bases and at J to 4 bases, leaving 7 bases not matched to a gene. CDR3 nucleotide sequence: TGTGCCAGCTCCTCTCAGGGGGGCACTGAAGCTTTCTTT. It yields the protein CASSSQGGTEAFF.

This chain links TRBV11-2 with TRBJ2-1; D gene uncertain. The CDR3 contains 12 residues. Trimming left V 4 bases short and J 10 bases short, with 11 bases between. From germline, CDR1 is SGHAT and CDR2 FQNNGV. This chain's CDR3 is CASSSLGNEQFF. CDR3 DNA: TGTGCCAGCAGCTCGCTAGGGAACGAGCAGTTCTTC. The full variable domain, its missing parts supplied by reference TRBV11-2 and TRBJ2-1, is EAGVAQSPRYKIIEKRQSVAFWCNPISGHATLYWYQQILGQGPKLLIQFQNNGVVDDSQLPKDRFSAERLKGVDSTLKIQPAKLEDSAVYLCASSSLGNEQFFGPGTRLTVL.

J is TRBJ2-7 and V is TRBV19; 10 bases align to TRBD2. The germline CDR1 and CDR2 sequences are LNHDA and SQIVND (reference sequence). This CDR3 contains 14 residues. The V gene end was trimmed by 8 bases and the J gene end by 2 bases; junction bases not matched to a gene: 6. The DNA for the CDR3 is TGTGCCAGTTCCACTAGCGGGAAACCCTACGAGCAGTACTTC. This sequence encodes CASSTSGKPYEQYF. Supplemented by reference TRBV19 and TRBJ2-7, the full variable domain reads DGGITQSPKYLFRKEGQNVTLSCEQNLNHDAMYWYRQDPGQGLRLIYYSQIVNDFQKGDIAEGYSVSREKKESFPLTVTSAQKNPTAFYLCASSTSGKPYEQYFGPGTRLTVT.

The chain is built from TRBV27 and TRBJ1-2; 7 nucleotides match TRBD1. Losses at the gene ends were 3 bases for V and 3 bases for J; bases not matched to a gene: 1. There are 13 residues in the CDR3. The germline V gene encodes CDR1 MNHEY and CDR2 SMNVEV (reference sequence). This CDR3 is CASSFQGDYGYTF. In nucleotides, the CDR3 is TGTGCCAGCAGTTTCCAGGGGGACTATGGCTACACCTTC.

The CDR3 region is CASSFPISGGGTDTQYF. The CDR3 region has the DNA TGTGCCAGCAGTTTCCCCATTAGCGGGGGTGGGACAGATACGCAGTATTTT. The chain recombines TRBV28 with TRBJ2-3; 9 bases line up with TRBD2. Germline CDR1 is MDHEN and CDR2 is SYDVKM. The CDR3 consists of 17 residues. V lost 3 bases to trimming and J lost 3 bases; unmatched junction nucleotides: 10.

V gene TRBV18 combines with J gene TRBJ1-2, with D possibly matching TRBD1 (6 bases). The germline V and J ends were trimmed by 3 bases and 2 bases, with 10 bases remaining between them. The CDR3 runs to 14 residues. CDR1 is KGHSH and CDR2 is LQKENI in the germline V gene. The CDR3 DNA is TGTGCCAGCTCACCGGGGGCGGACAACTATGGCTACACCTTC. Translation: CASSPGADNYGYTF.

CDR3 sequence reads: CASSQEVGGFEAFF. The CDR3 DNA sequence: TGTGCCAGCTCACAGGAAGTAGGGGGGTTTGAAGCTTTCTTT. The genes are TRBV18 and TRBJ1-1, with D possibly being TRBD1 (6 bases). The germline CDR1 and CDR2 sequences are KGHSH and LQKENI. This CDR3 has 14 residues. V was cut by 4 bases and J by 7 bases, with 16 bases left in between.

This sequence joins TRBV7-9 and TRBJ1-2, with a tentative D call TRBD1 (6 bases). CDR1 is SEHNR and CDR2 is FQNEAQ in the germline V gene (reference sequence). V was cut by 2 bases and J by 8 bases, with 12 bases left in between. The CDR3 loop spans 13 amino acids. DNA of the CDR3: TGTGCCAGCAGCTTAACAGGGCATAAAGGCTACACCTTC. Translating it yields CASSLTGHKGYTF.

The chain recombines TRBV18 with TRBJ1-1; 10 bases are shared with TRBD1. The germline V gene has CDR1 KGHSH and CDR2 LQKENI. The CDR3 is 15 residues long. V gave up 3 bases and J gave up 4 bases; unmatched junction bases: 5. The CDR3 loop reads CASSPDRGRVTEAFF. The CDR3 DNA reads TGTGCCAGCTCACCCGACAGGGGGCGAGTCACTGAAGCTTTCTTT. Drawing the rest from reference TRBV18 and TRBJ1-1, the complete variable domain is NAGVMQNPRHLVRRRGQEARLRCSPMKGHSHVYWYRQLPEEGLKFMVYLQKENIIDESGMPKERFSAEFPKEGPSILRIQQVVRGDSAAYFCASSPDRGRVTEAFFGQGTRLTVV.

This rearrangement joins TRBV6-1 to TRBJ2-7; TRBD1 matches 7 bases. The CDR3 extends over 14 amino acids. The V gene end was trimmed by 3 bases and the J gene end by 4 bases; junction bases not matched to a gene: 6. Germline CDR1 MNHNS, CDR2 SASEGT. CDR3 DNA sequence: TGTGCCAGCAGTGACGCCGCCAGGGGGTACGAGCAGTACTTC. Residues: CASSDAARGYEQYF.

The chain employs TRBV5-1 and TRBJ2-1, with 9 bases aligning to TRBD2. Germline V gives CDR1 SGHRS, CDR2 YFSETQ. CDR3 size: 15 residues. With V trimmed by 1 base and J by 6 bases, 5 bases remained unmatched. CDR3: CASSLLAGEVNEQFF. The CDR3 DNA sequence: TGCGCCAGCAGCTTGTTAGCGGGAGAGGTCAATGAGCAGTTCTTC.

This chain uses TRBV30 with TRBJ2-1, with D unclear. Trimming shortened V by 0 bases and J by 3 bases, and 9 bases separated the two germline ends. The CDR3 extends over 14 amino acids. The germline V gene encodes CDR1 GTSNPN and CDR2 SVGIG (reference sequence). The CDR3 region has the DNA TGTGCCTGGAGTGTAGGGCAGCTCTACAATGAGCAGTTCTTC. Its translation: CAWSVGQLYNEQFF.

The chain joins TRBV15 to TRBJ1-2; TRBD1 is a possible D gene (5 bases). The ends were cut back, 1 base at V and 5 bases at J, with 17 bases in the middle. Germline CDR1 and CDR2: LNHNV and YYDKDF (reference sequence). The CDR3 totals 16 residues. The DNA of the CDR3 is TGTGCCACCAGCAGAGGGATAGTTGGGACGGGGTATGGCTACACCTTC. It is translated as CATSRGIVGTGYGYTF.

The rearrangement joins TRBV7-2 to TRBJ2-7; D might be TRBD1 or TRBD2, each matching 5 bases. This CDR3 has 15 residues. Germline assignment: CDR1 SGHTA and CDR2 FQGNSA. With 0 bases removed from V and 0 bases from J, the gap between germline ends came to 9 bases. For the CDR3, the DNA is TGTGCCAGCAGCTTAGCCCCGGGACCCTCCTACGAGCAGTACTTC. As protein: CASSLAPGPSYEQYF.

The CDR3 loop is CASSIGERTYEQYF. DNA of the CDR3: TGTGCCAGTAGTATAGGGGAAAGAACCTACGAGCAGTACTTC. This chain joins TRBV19 and TRBJ2-7, with unresolved D. Germline assignment: CDR1 LNHDA and CDR2 SQIVND (reference sequence). This CDR3 is 14 amino acids long. V lost 1 base to trimming and J lost 2 bases, with 9 bases between them.

This sequence joins TRBV6-5 and TRBJ1-5; D not certain. The V end lost 4 bases, the J end lost 4 bases, and 11 bases lay between the germline ends. Germline V CDR1 and CDR2: MNHEY, SVGAGI. There are 14 residues in the CDR3. Here the CDR3 DNA reads TGTGCCAGCAGTTCCCCGTCTAAAAATCAGCCCCAGCATTTT. Residues: CASSSPSKNQPQHF.

The genes are TRBV18 and TRBJ2-5; D is uncertain. The ends were cut back, 2 bases at V and 0 bases at J, with 4 bases in the middle. The V gene's germline CDR1 is KGHSH and CDR2 LQKENI. The length of the CDR3 is 13 residues. The CDR3 loop reads CASSPANQETQYF. For the CDR3, the DNA is TGTGCCAGCTCACCAGCTAACCAAGAGACCCAGTACTTC.

To note about this clone: Other nucleotide sequences from this sample produce the same CDR3. The chain recombines TRBV7-2 with TRBJ2-7; D is unclear. The CDR3 has 12 amino acids. Per the germline V gene, CDR1 is SGHTA and CDR2 is FQGNSA. V lost 6 bases and J lost 4, with 10 bases in between. CDR3 coding DNA: TGTGCCAGCAGTTCGGACCGGTACGAGCAGTACTTC. The encoded protein is CASSSDRYEQYF.

This rearrangement joins TRBV5-4 to TRBJ1-6, with 7 bases fitting TRBD1. The CDR3 sequence is 14 residues long. The J segment lost 8 bases and the V segment lost 0 bases, leaving 2 bases of the junction unmatched. The germline V gene has CDR1 SGHNT and CDR2 YYREEE (reference sequence). CDR3 sequence: CASSLEGGHSPLHF. In DNA form, the CDR3 reads TGTGCCAGCAGCTTGGAAGGGGGCCATTCACCCCTCCACTTT.

This chain connects TRBV6-1 to TRBJ1-3; D ambiguous. CDR1 is MNHNS, CDR2 SASEGT, per germline. V was trimmed by 6 bases and J by 4 bases, leaving 16 bases between them. The CDR3 has 15 amino acids. The CDR3 is CASRASTLRGNTIYF. The CDR3 DNA reads TGTGCCAGCAGGGCTTCTACTCTTCGGGGAAACACCATATATTTT.

The chain combines TRBV18 with TRBJ1-1; no definite D call. V lost 0 bases and J lost 11, with 16 bases in between. The CDR3 runs 14 residues. Germline lookup yields CDR1 KGHSH and CDR2 LQKENI. Here the CDR3 DNA reads TGTGCCAGCTCACCACCAATGAAGTTAAAGGGCGCTTTCTTT. It translates to CASSPPMKLKGAFF.

The chain links TRBV5-1 to TRBJ2-1, with TRBD1 matching 9 bases. CDR1 and CDR2 from the germline V gene are SGHRS and YFSETQ. Trimming cost V 4 bases and J 7 bases; bases outside gene matches: 6. The CDR3 runs 14 residues. CDR3 sequence: CASSIQGAENEQFF. In DNA form, the CDR3 reads TGCGCCAGCAGCATACAGGGGGCAGAAAATGAGCAGTTCTTC.

The CDR3 spells CASSLNSGFRSTQYF. CDR3 bases: TGTGCCAGCAGCTTAAATTCAGGATTCCGTTCGACCCAGTACTTC. V gene TRBV5-4 combines with J gene TRBJ2-5; D remains ambiguous. V lost 2 bases and J lost 7, with 18 bases in between. Germline CDR1 reads SGHNT; CDR2 reads YYREEE (reference sequence). This CDR3 comprises 15 residues. Full variable domain (remainder filled in from reference TRBV5-4 and TRBJ2-5): ETGVTQSPTHLIKTRGQQVTLRCSSQSGHNTVSWYQQALGQGPQFIFQYYREEENGRGNFPPRFSGLQFPNYSSELNVNALELDDSALYLCASSLNSGFRSTQYFGPGTRLLVL.

The CDR3 coding sequence is TGCGCCAGCAGCCGCCTCCTGCCGGGGGAGCAGTACTTC. Protein product: CASSRLLPGEQYF. The chain employs TRBV4-1 and TRBJ2-7; a weak D match, TRBD2 (5 bases). CDR1 and CDR2 from the germline V gene are MGHRA and YSYEKL. This CDR3 region has 13 residues. V was cut by 4 bases and J by 7 bases, with 14 bases left in between.

The chain links TRBV28 to TRBJ1-1; D gene uncertain. Deletions cut 2 bases from V and 4 bases from J, with 11 bases between. CDR1 is MDHEN, CDR2 SYDVKM, per germline. The CDR3 totals 14 residues. The CDR3 coding sequence is TGTGCCAGCAGTTTAAGTCTGGCGAGCACTGAAGCTTTCTTT. It is translated as CASSLSLASTEAFF.

The rearrangement joins TRBV10-3 to TRBJ1-6; 10 bases are a match to TRBD1. V gave up 0 bases and J gave up 7 bases; unmatched junction bases: 3. The CDR3 extends over 16 amino acids. The V gene's germline CDR1 is ENHRY and CDR2 SYGVKD. CDR3 in amino acids: CAISESLGQGNSPLHF. CDR3 DNA sequence: TGTGCCATCAGTGAGTCGCTGGGACAGGGGAATTCACCCCTCCACTTT.